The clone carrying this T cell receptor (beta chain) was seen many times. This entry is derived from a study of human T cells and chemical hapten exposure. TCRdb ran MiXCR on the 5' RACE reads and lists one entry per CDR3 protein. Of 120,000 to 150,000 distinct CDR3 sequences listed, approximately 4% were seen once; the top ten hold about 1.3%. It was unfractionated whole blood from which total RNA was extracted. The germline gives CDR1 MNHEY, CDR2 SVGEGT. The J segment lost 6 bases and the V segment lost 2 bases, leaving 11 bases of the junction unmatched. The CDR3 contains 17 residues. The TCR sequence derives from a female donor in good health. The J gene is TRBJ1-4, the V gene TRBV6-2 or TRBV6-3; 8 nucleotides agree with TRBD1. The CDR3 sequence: CASSYLGQGTADEKLFF. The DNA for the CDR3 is TGTGCCAGCAGTTACCTAGGACAGGGAACGGCGGATGAAAAACTGTTTTTT.